This T cell receptor (beta chain) was obtained from a study of T-cell reconstitution after alpha-beta-depleted transplantation in children. Study outcomes and limitations: When one year had passed after transplant, most T-cell counts and diversity came from newly produced T cells. After transplant, high TCRbeta diversity at day 60 in some patients arose from surviving recipient T cells and thymic progenitors. At around two months after transplant, the alpha-beta T cells were reportedly derived from several hundred expanded clones that came from non-depleted graft cells.

This CDR3 has 13 amino acids. The V end was cut by 8 bases, the J end by 4 bases, with 15 bases between. Germline CDR1 is MNHNS and CDR2 is SASEGT. As it was prepared, the TCRbeta library received unique molecular identifiers. TCRdb reprocessed the PCR reads with MiXCR, giving one entry per CDR3 protein. The table records more than 85,000 distinct CDR3 sequences, less than 6% of them present only once. In this sample, this clonotype turned up many times. Its antigen is undetermined. The TCR was taken from a female patient aged 2-9 years who had a stem cell transplant for Fanconi anemia, so the T cells may come from the graft donor. V usage is TRBV6-1 and J usage is TRBJ2-7; D is possibly TRBD1 (6 bases). The starting material was PBMCs, mostly from graft donor cells, obtained 60 days after TCRalphabeta/CD19-depleted stem cell transplant. The CDR3 region is CASSGQPPYEQYF. CDR3 DNA sequence: TGTGCCAGCTCAGGACAGCCTCCTTACGAGCAGTACTTC.